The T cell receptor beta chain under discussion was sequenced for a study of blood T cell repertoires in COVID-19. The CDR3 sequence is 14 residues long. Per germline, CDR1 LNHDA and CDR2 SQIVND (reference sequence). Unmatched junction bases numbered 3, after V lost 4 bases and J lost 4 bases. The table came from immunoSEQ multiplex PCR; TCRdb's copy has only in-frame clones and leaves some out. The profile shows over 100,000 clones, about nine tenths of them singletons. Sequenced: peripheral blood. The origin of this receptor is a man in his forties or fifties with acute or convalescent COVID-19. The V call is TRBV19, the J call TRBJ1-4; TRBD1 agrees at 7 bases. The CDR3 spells CASSRGQLNEKLFF. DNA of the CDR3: TGTGCCAGTAGTAGGGGACAGCTTAATGAAAAACTGTTTTTT. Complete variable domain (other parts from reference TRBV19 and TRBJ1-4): DGGITQSPKYLFRKEGQNVTLSCEQNLNHDAMYWYRQDPGQGLRLIYYSQIVNDFQKGDIAEGYSVSREKKESFPLTVTSAQKNPTAFYLCASSRGQLNEKLFFGSGTQLSVL.